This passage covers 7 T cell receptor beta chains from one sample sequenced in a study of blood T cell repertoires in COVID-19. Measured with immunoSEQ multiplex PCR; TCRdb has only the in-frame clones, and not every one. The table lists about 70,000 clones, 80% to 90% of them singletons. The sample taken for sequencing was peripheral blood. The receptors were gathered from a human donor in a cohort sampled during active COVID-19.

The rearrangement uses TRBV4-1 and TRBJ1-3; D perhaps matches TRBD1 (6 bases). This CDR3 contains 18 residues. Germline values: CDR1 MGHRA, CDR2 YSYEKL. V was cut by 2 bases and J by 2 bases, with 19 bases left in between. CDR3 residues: CASSQTGGTGRAGNTIYF. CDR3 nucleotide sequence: TGCGCCAGCAGCCAAACGGGGGGAACAGGGAGGGCTGGAAACACCATATATTTT.

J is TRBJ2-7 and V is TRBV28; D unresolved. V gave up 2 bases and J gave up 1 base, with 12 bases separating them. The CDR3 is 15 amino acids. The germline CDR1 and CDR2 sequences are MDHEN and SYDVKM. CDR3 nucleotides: TGTGCCAGCAGTTTACTAGTCATTGGTTCCTACGAGCAGTACTTC. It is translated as CASSLLVIGSYEQYF.

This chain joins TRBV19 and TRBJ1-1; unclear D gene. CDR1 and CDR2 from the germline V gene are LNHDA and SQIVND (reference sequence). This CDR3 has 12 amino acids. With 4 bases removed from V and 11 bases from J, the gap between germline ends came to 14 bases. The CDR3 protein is CASSKLGGAAFF. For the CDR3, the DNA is TGTGCCAGTAGTAAATTGGGAGGCGCGGCTTTCTTT.

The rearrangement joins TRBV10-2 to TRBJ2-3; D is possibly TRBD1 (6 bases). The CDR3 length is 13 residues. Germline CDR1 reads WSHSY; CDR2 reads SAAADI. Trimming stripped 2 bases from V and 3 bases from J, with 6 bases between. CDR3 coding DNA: TGCGCCAGCAGTGAGACAGGGACAGATACGCAGTATTTT. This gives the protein CASSETGTDTQYF.

The CDR3 sequence is CASRGGTGYQPQHF. The CDR3 DNA reads TGTGCCAGCCGAGGTGGGACAGGGTATCAGCCCCAGCATTTT. The V gene is TRBV6-5, the J gene TRBJ1-5; 9 bases match TRBD1. V trimming: 8 bases; J trimming: 5 bases; junction bases outside the gene matches: 7. CDR3 length equals 14 residues. Germline CDR1 MNHEY, CDR2 SVGAGI.

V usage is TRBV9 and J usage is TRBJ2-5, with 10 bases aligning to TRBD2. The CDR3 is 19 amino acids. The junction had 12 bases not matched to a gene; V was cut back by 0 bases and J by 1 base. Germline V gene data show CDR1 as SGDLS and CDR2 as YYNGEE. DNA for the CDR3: TGTGCCAGCAGCGTAGCGGGGTCTAGCGGGAGCCTTTTCCAAGAGACCCAGTACTTC. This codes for CASSVAGSSGSLFQETQYF.

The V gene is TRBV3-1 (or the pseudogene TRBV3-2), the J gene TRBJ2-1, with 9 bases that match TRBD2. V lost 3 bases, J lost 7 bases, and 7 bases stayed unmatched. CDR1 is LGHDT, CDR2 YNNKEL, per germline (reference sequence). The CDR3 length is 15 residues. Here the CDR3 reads CASSQGGGAANEQFF. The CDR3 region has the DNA TGTGCCAGCAGCCAGGGCGGGGGGGCCGCTAATGAGCAGTTCTTC.